The clone carrying this T cell receptor beta chain was seen just once. Germline CDR1 is SGHAT and CDR2 is FQNNGV. The CDR3 contains 14 residues. Trimming removed 5 bases from V and 2 bases from J, with 13 bases in between. The data were taken from a study of blood T cell repertoires in COVID-19. Assay: immunoSEQ multiplex PCR; the TCRdb copy retains only in-frame clones and omits some. The sample has some 220,000 clones, 75% to 85% seen once. This chain links TRBV11-2 with TRBJ2-7; D call uncertain. The sequence came from a woman in her sixties or seventies with COVID-19, enrolled during active disease. Sequencing used peripheral blood. The CDR3 sequence: CASSPGGGAYEQYF. The CDR3 nucleotides are TGTGCCAGCAGCCCTGGCGGCGGTGCCTACGAGCAGTACTTC.